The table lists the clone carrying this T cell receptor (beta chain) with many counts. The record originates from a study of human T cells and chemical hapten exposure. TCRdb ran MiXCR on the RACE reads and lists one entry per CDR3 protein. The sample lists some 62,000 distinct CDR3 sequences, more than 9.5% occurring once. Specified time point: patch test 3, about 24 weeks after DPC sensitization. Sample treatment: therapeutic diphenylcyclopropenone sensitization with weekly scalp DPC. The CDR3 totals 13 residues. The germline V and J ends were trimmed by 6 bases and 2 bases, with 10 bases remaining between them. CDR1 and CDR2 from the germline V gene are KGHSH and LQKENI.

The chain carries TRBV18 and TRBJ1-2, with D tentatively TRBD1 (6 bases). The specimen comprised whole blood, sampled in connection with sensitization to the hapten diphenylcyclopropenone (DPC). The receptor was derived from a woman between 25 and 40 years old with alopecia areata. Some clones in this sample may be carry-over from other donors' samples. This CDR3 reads CASSPDRNYGYTF. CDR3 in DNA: TGTGCCAGCTCCCCGGACAGAAACTATGGCTACACCTTC. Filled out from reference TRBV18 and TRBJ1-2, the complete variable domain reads NAGVMQNPRHLVRRRGQEARLRCSPMKGHSHVYWYRQLPEEGLKFMVYLQKENIIDESGMPKERFSAEFPKEGPSILRIQQVVRGDSAAYFCASSPDRNYGYTFGSGTRLTVV.